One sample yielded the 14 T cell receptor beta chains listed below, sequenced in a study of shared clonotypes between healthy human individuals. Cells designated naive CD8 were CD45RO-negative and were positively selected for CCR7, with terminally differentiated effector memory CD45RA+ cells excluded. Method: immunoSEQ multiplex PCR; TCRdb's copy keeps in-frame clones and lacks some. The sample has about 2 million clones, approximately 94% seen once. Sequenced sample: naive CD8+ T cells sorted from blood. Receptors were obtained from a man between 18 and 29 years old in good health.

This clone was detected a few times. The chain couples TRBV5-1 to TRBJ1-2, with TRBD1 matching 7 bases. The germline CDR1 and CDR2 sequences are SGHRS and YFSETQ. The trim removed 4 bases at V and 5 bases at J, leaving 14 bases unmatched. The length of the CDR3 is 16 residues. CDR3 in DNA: TGCGCCAGCAGCGCTGGCGGGACAGAAGGGAAGTATGGCTACACCTTC. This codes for CASSAGGTEGKYGYTF.

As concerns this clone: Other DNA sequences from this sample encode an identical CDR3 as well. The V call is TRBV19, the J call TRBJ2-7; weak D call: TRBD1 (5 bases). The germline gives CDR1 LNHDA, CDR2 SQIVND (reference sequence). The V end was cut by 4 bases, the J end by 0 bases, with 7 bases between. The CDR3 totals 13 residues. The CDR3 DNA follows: TGTGCCAGTAGTACAGGGCTCTCCTACGAGCAGTACTTC. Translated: CASSTGLSYEQYF.

CDR3 sequence (DNA): TGTGCCAGCAGCGTAGGGCAGGGCGTCGGGTGGACAGATACGCAGTATTTT. Its translation is CASSVGQGVGWTDTQYF. This sequence joins TRBV9 and TRBJ2-3; D perhaps matches TRBD1 (5 bases). Trimming cost V 0 bases and J 3 bases, with 17 bases left between them. Germline CDR1 is SGDLS and CDR2 is YYNGEE. The length of the CDR3 is 17 residues.

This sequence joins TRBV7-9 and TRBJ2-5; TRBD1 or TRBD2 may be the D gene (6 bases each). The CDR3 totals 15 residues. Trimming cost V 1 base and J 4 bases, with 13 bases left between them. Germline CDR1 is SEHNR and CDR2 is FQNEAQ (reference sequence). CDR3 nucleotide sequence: TGTGCCAGCAGCTTAGAACTCAGGGGAGGAGAGACCCAGTACTTC. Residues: CASSLELRGGETQYF.

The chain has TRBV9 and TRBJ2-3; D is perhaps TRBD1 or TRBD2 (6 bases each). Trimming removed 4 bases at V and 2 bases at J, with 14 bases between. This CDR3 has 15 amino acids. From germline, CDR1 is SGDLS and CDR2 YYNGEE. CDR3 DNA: TGTGCCAGCAGCCCAGGGGACTGGTTCACAGATACGCAGTATTTT. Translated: CASSPGDWFTDTQYF. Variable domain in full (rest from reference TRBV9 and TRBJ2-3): DSGVTQTPKHLITATGQRVTLRCSPRSGDLSVYWYQQSLDQGLQFLIQYYNGEERAKGNILERFSAQQFPDLHSELNLSSLELGDSALYFCASSPGDWFTDTQYFGPGTRLTVL.

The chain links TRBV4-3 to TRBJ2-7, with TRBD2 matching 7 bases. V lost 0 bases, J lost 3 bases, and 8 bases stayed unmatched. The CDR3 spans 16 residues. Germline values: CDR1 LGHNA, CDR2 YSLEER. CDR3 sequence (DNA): TGCGCCAGCAGCCAAGATATTACTAGCGTTATCTACGAGCAGTACTTC. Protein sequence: CASSQDITSVIYEQYF.

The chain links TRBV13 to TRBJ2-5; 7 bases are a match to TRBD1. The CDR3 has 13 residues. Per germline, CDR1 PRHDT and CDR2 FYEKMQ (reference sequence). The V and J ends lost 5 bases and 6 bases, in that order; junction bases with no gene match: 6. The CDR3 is CASSLGQAQTQYF. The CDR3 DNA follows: TGTGCCAGCAGCCTCGGACAGGCGCAGACCCAGTACTTC.

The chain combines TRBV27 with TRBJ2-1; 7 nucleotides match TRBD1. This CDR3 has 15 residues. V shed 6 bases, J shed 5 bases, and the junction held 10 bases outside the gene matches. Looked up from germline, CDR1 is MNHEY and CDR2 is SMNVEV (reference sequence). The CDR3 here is CASSMGQPTHNEQFF. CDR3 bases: TGTGCCAGCAGCATGGGACAGCCTACTCACAATGAGCAGTTCTTC.

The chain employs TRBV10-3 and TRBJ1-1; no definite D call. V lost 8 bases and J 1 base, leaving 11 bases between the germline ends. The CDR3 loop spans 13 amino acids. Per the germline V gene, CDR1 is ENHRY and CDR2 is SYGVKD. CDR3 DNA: TGTGCCATCCCGCGGGCGGCGAACACTGAAGCTTTCTTT. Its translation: CAIPRAANTEAFF.

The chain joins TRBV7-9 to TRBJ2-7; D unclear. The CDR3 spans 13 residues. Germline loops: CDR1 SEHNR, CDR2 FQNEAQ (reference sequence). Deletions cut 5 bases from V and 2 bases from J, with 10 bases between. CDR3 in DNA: TGTGCCAGCAGCGTGGACCTTACCTACGAGCAGTACTTC. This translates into CASSVDLTYEQYF.

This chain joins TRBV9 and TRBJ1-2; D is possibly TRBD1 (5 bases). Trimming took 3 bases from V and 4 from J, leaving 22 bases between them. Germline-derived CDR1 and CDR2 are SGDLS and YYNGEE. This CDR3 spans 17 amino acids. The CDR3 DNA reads TGTGCCAGCAGCGAGAGGGACCTTTTGGGCCCGGGCTATGGCTACACCTTC. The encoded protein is CASSERDLLGPGYGYTF.

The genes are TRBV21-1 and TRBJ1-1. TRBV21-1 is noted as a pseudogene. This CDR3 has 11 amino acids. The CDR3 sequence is CASSKGAEAFF. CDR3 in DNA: TGTGCCAGCAGCAAGGGGGCTGAAGCTTTCTTT.

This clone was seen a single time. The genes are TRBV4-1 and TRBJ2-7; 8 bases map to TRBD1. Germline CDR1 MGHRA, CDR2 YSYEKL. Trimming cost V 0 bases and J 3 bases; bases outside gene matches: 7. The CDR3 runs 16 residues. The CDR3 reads CASSQDLQGAFYEQYF. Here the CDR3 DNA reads TGCGCCAGCAGCCAAGATCTCCAGGGGGCATTCTACGAGCAGTACTTC.

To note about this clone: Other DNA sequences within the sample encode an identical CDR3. The CDR3, as DNA: TGTGCCAGCAGTTTGCGGGGGAGCTACAATGAGCAGTTCTTC. It codes for CASSLRGSYNEQFF. V and J are TRBV27 and TRBJ2-1; the match to TRBD2 covers 7 bases. Per germline, CDR1 MNHEY and CDR2 SMNVEV (reference sequence). The V segment lost 3 bases and the J segment 3 bases; nucleotides outside the gene matches: 2. The CDR3 covers 14 residues.